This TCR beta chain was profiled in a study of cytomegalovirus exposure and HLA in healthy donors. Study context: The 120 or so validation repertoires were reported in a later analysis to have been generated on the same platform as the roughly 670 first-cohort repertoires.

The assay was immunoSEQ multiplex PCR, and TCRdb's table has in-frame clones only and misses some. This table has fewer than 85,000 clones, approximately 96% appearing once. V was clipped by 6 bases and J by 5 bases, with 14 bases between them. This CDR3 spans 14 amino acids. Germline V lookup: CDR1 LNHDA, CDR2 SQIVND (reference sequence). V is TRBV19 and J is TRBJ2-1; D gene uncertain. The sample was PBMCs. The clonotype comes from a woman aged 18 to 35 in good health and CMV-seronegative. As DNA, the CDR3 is TGTGCCAGTAGCCCCTTGTCGGTACACAATGAGCAGTTCTTC. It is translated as CASSPLSVHNEQFF. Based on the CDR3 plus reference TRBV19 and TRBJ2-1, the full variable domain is DGGITQSPKYLFRKEGQNVTLSCEQNLNHDAMYWYRQDPGQGLRLIYYSQIVNDFQKGDIAEGYSVSREKKESFPLTVTSAQKNPTAFYLCASSPLSVHNEQFFGPGTRLTVL.